Presented here are 31 T cell receptor beta chains from one specimen sequenced in a study of control samples from healthy donors and cancer patients. Method: immunoSEQ multiplex PCR; TCRdb's copy keeps in-frame clones and lacks some. The data contain over 85,000 clones, just over 90% of them singletons. Source material: blood. All receptors derive from a woman aged 25 to 45 in good health.

This chain connects TRBV5-6 to TRBJ2-7, with 14 bases that match TRBD2. The germline CDR1 and CDR2 sequences are SGHDT and YYEEEE. Trimming took 1 base from V and 2 from J; bases not matched to a gene: 2. This CDR3 region has 16 residues. The CDR3 protein is CASSLRLAGGAYEQYF. The CDR3 nucleotides read TGTGCCAGCAGCTTGCGACTAGCGGGAGGGGCCTACGAGCAGTACTTC.

The rearrangement links TRBV7-9 to TRBJ2-4; D possibly corresponds to TRBD2 (5 bases). Germline-derived CDR1 and CDR2 are SEHNR and FQNEAQ (reference sequence). V lost 2 bases to trimming and J lost 0 bases, with 11 bases between them. The CDR3 length is 16 residues. The CDR3 sequence is CASSLSSGVAKNIQYF. CDR3 nucleotide sequence: TGTGCCAGCAGCTTATCCAGCGGTGTAGCCAAAAACATTCAGTACTTC.

The chain joins TRBV18 to TRBJ1-1; unclear D gene. The CDR3 contains 14 residues. The germline V gene has CDR1 KGHSH and CDR2 LQKENI. V was pared by 3 bases and J by 6 bases, with 14 bases between. The CDR3 DNA sequence: TGTGCCAGCTCACCCCCGAAAGGGATGTCTGAAGCTTTCTTT. Translation gives CASSPPKGMSEAFF.

In its sample, this clone was seen once. Relative to the germline gene, one junction end is altered; a read error may explain this. The genes are TRBV5-1 and TRBJ1-5; D unresolved. Germline loops: CDR1 SGHRS, CDR2 YFSETQ. The CDR3 contains 13 residues. The CDR3: CASSLGINRPQHF. The CDR3 coding sequence is TGCGCCAGCAGCTTGGGGATAAATCGGCCCCAGCATTTT.

The rearrangement joins TRBV11-2 to TRBJ2-2, with 13 bases fitting TRBD2. There are 16 residues in the CDR3. V lost 5 bases, J lost 4 bases, and 4 bases stayed unmatched. Germline CDR1 is SGHAT and CDR2 is FQNNGV. The CDR3 is CASSPRLAGGTGELFF. DNA of the CDR3: TGTGCCAGCAGCCCGAGACTAGCGGGAGGCACCGGGGAGCTGTTTTTT.

The chain links TRBV10-3 to TRBJ2-2; the D gene is possibly TRBD2 (6 bases). Deletions cut 3 bases from V and 3 bases from J, with 23 bases between. The CDR3 loop spans 19 amino acids. CDR1 ENHRY and CDR2 SYGVKD come from the germline V gene. CDR3 loop: CAISDPRRATKKDTGELFF. The CDR3 DNA is TGTGCCATCAGTGATCCTAGGAGGGCCACAAAAAAAGACACCGGGGAGCTGTTTTTT.

CDR3 sequence: CASSLVGETGELFF. The CDR3 nucleotides are TGCGCCAGCAGCTTGGTCGGGGAGACCGGGGAGCTGTTTTTT. The rearrangement uses TRBV5-1 and TRBJ2-2, with D tentatively TRBD2 (5 bases). CDR3 length: 14 amino acids. Trimming took off 0 bases at V and 5 bases at J, with 8 bases between the two ends. From germline, CDR1 is SGHRS and CDR2 YFSETQ.

The J gene is TRBJ1-4, the V gene TRBV9, with D possibly TRBD1 on 5 matching bases. The CDR3 totals 18 residues. CDR1 is SGDLS, CDR2 YYNGEE, per germline. The V end lost 4 bases, the J end lost 3 bases, and 22 bases lay between the germline ends. The CDR3 here is CASSPSRDPFGSNEKLFF. The CDR3, as DNA: TGTGCCAGCAGCCCGTCCCGGGACCCCTTTGGGTCTAATGAAAAACTGTTTTTT.

This sequence joins TRBV11-2 and TRBJ1-6; D gene unclear. V lost 3 bases and J 7 bases, leaving 4 bases between the germline ends. CDR3 length: 12 residues. Germline V gene data show CDR1 as SGHAT and CDR2 as FQNNGV. CDR3 DNA sequence: TGTGCCAGCAGCTTTTCAAATTCACCCCTCCACTTT. This encodes CASSFSNSPLHF. Drawing the rest from reference TRBV11-2 and TRBJ1-6, the complete variable domain is EAGVAQSPRYKIIEKRQSVAFWCNPISGHATLYWYQQILGQGPKLLIQFQNNGVVDDSQLPKDRFSAERLKGVDSTLKIQPAKLEDSAVYLCASSFSNSPLHFGNGTRLTVT.

The chain recombines TRBV6-6 with TRBJ1-2; D gene ambiguous. Deletions cut 0 bases from V and 4 bases from J, with 15 bases between. The CDR3 is made up of 16 amino acids. In germline, CDR1 is MNHNY, CDR2 SVGAGI (reference sequence). CDR3 sequence: CASSYSGARNTYGYTF. The CDR3 nucleotides are TGTGCCAGCAGTTACTCAGGAGCAAGAAACACCTATGGCTACACCTTC.

This chain uses TRBV9 with TRBJ1-1; 7 bases are a match to TRBD1. The CDR3 is made up of 15 amino acids. Germline V gene sequence: CDR1 SGDLS, CDR2 YYNGEE. V was clipped by 4 bases and J by 1 base; unmatched bases: 7. The CDR3 DNA is TGTGCCAGCAGCCCCCTGGGACAGCCGAACACTGAAGCTTTCTTT. Protein: CASSPLGQPNTEAFF.

V usage is TRBV3-1 (or the pseudogene TRBV3-2) and J usage is TRBJ2-3; D unresolved. V was cut by 2 bases and J by 0 bases, with 12 bases left in between. The germline V gene encodes CDR1 LGHDT and CDR2 YNNKEL (reference sequence). The CDR3 loop spans 16 amino acids. CDR3 nucleotide sequence: TGTGCCAGCAGCCAAATCGCTGCCACTAGCACAGATACGCAGTATTTT. This sequence encodes CASSQIAATSTDTQYF.

The chain carries TRBV7-6 and TRBJ2-3; TRBD1 might be the D (5 bases). The CDR3 sequence is 17 residues long. With 0 bases removed from V and 0 bases from J, the gap between germline ends came to 13 bases. The V gene's germline CDR1 is SGHVS and CDR2 FNYEAQ. In DNA form, the CDR3 reads TGTGCCAGCAGCTTAGCGAAAACAGGAGCCAGCACAGATACGCAGTATTTT. This encodes CASSLAKTGASTDTQYF.

The chain is built from TRBV10-2 and TRBJ1-4; 12 bases fit TRBD1. Losses at the gene ends were 2 bases for V and 3 bases for J; bases not matched to a gene: 7. The CDR3 is 18 residues long. The germline gives CDR1 WSHSY, CDR2 SAAADI. The CDR3 sequence: CASSENPGQGAPNEKLFF. CDR3 sequence (DNA): TGCGCCAGCAGTGAGAATCCGGGACAGGGGGCACCTAATGAAAAACTGTTTTTT.

This chain joins TRBV23-1 and TRBJ2-7; D not resolved. TRBV23-1 is designated an ORF whose function remains uncertain. Trimming cost V 4 bases and J 2 bases, with 15 bases left between them. The CDR3 totals 15 residues. CDR3 nucleotides: TGCGCCAGCAGTCGATTTAGCCCTTACACCTACGAGCAGTACTTC. Translated: CASSRFSPYTYEQYF.

The chain combines TRBV15 with TRBJ1-4; 8 positions match TRBD1. Germline V lookup: CDR1 LNHNV, CDR2 YYDKDF (reference sequence). V was clipped by 0 bases and J by 0 bases; unmatched bases: 3. CDR3 size: 17 residues. The CDR3 nucleotides read TGTGCCACCAGCAGAGACCCACAGGGGGCAACTAATGAAAAACTGTTTTTT. Its translation: CATSRDPQGATNEKLFF. Based on the CDR3 plus reference TRBV15 and TRBJ1-4, the full variable domain is DAMVIQNPRYQVTQFGKPVTLSCSQTLNHNVMYWYQQKSSQAPKLLFHYYDKDFNNEADTPDNFQSRRPNTSFCFLDIRSPGLGDTAMYLCATSRDPQGATNEKLFFGSGTQLSVL.

J is TRBJ2-7 and V is TRBV14; 9 nucleotides line up with TRBD2. CDR3 length: 16 amino acids. Germline V lookup: CDR1 SGHDN, CDR2 FVKESK. V trimming: 4 bases; J trimming: 3 bases; junction bases outside the gene matches: 10. CDR3 coding DNA: TGTGCCAGCAGCCGTGGAAATAGCGGGGGAGGCTACGAGCAGTACTTC. Protein product: CASSRGNSGGGYEQYF.

This clone was seen a single time. The CDR3 DNA follows: TGTGCCAGTAGTGGACAGGGGGAATCGTACGAGCAGTACTTC. Translation gives CASSGQGESYEQYF. J is TRBJ2-7 and V is TRBV19, with TRBD1 matching over 10 bases. The V segment lost 5 bases and the J segment 4 bases; nucleotides outside the gene matches: 5. CDR1 and CDR2 from the germline V gene are LNHDA and SQIVND (reference sequence). The CDR3 sequence is 14 residues long.

The V call is TRBV4-1, the J call TRBJ1-2; the D is unclear. Germline V gene data show CDR1 as MGHRA and CDR2 as YSYEKL. V was pared by 1 base and J by 3 bases, with 6 bases between. The CDR3 consists of 13 residues. CDR3 region: CASSQVGYYGYTF. CDR3 sequence (DNA): TGCGCCAGCAGCCAAGTGGGGTACTATGGCTACACCTTC.

J is TRBJ1-3 and V is TRBV6-5; TRBD1 matches 9 bases. The V segment lost 2 bases and the J segment 7 bases; nucleotides outside the gene matches: 6. Germline lookup yields CDR1 MNHEY and CDR2 SVGAGI. The CDR3 is 15 residues long. The CDR3 loop is CASSYGGTGSNTIYF. CDR3 in DNA: TGTGCCAGCAGTTACGGCGGGACAGGGAGTAACACCATATATTTT.

The genes are TRBV19 and TRBJ1-1; D is unclear. V was cut by 6 bases and J by 11 bases, with 13 bases left in between. From germline, CDR1 is LNHDA and CDR2 SQIVND (reference sequence). The CDR3 has 11 residues. CDR3 nucleotide sequence: TGTGCCAGTAGGCTAGCATCGGCGGCTTTCTTT. Translating it yields CASRLASAAFF.

V gene TRBV6-5 combines with J gene TRBJ2-7; TRBD1 agrees at 12 bases. The germline V gene has CDR1 MNHEY and CDR2 SVGAGI. This CDR3 contains 15 residues. For the CDR3, the DNA is TGTGCAGTTACCGGGACAGGGGGCTTCATATACGAGCAGTACTTC. Encoded protein: CAVTGTGGFIYEQYF.

This chain connects TRBV28 to TRBJ1-3, with D perhaps TRBD1 (5 bases). V was pared by 7 bases and J by 4 bases, with 11 bases between. The CDR3 has 13 residues. Germline V gene sequence: CDR1 MDHEN, CDR2 SYDVKM. As DNA, the CDR3 is TGTGCCAGCACCCAGGGTTCAGGAAACACCATATATTTT. This sequence encodes CASTQGSGNTIYF. Filled out from reference TRBV28 and TRBJ1-3, the complete variable domain reads DVKVTQSSRYLVKRTGEKVFLECVQDMDHENMFWYRQDPGLGLRLIYFSYDVKMKEKGDIPEGYSVSREKKERFSLILESASTNQTSMYLCASTQGSGNTIYFGEGSWLTVV.

The V call is TRBV6-5, the J call TRBJ2-7; TRBD1 agrees at 7 bases. The ends lost 4 bases at V and 3 bases at J; junction bases unmatched: 6. Germline CDR1 reads MNHEY; CDR2 reads SVGAGI. This CDR3 region has 14 residues. CDR3 protein: CASSSTNRGYEQYF. CDR3 in DNA: TGTGCCAGCAGTTCCACTAACAGGGGCTACGAGCAGTACTTC.

J is TRBJ1-1 and V is TRBV2; D possibly corresponds to TRBD1 (5 bases). The CDR3 runs to 15 residues. The V gene's germline CDR1 is SNHLY and CDR2 FYNNEI. Trimming pared 4 bases from V and 3 bases from J, leaving 15 bases between. The CDR3 nucleotides read TGTGCCAGCAGTGGGACGTTGCAGGGCGACACTGAAGCTTTCTTT. It is translated as CASSGTLQGDTEAFF.

This chain links TRBV3-1 (or the pseudogene TRBV3-2) with TRBJ1-3; D remains ambiguous. The CDR3 contains 14 residues. Germline CDR1 and CDR2: LGHDT and YNNKEL (reference sequence). V lost 1 base and J 3 bases, leaving 7 bases between the germline ends. DNA for the CDR3: TGTGCCAGCAGCCAAGTTCCCCTTGGAAACACCATATATTTT. Protein: CASSQVPLGNTIYF.

The CDR3 protein is CASSLEFGQGNSPLHF. The DNA for the CDR3 is TGCGCCAGCAGCTTGGAATTCGGACAGGGTAATTCACCCCTCCACTTT. The gene calls are TRBV5-1 and TRBJ1-6; 8 nucleotides line up with TRBD1. The CDR3 spans 16 residues. J lost 6 bases, V lost 0 bases, and 5 bases had no gene match. Germline loops: CDR1 SGHRS, CDR2 YFSETQ.

The chain uses TRBV5-1 and TRBJ2-3, with 10 bases lining up with TRBD2. CDR3 length equals 16 residues. V lost 3 bases to trimming and J lost 0 bases; unmatched junction nucleotides: 4. Looked up from germline, CDR1 is SGHRS and CDR2 is YFSETQ. CDR3 in amino acids: CASSSQAGGSTDTQYF. As DNA, the CDR3 is TGCGCCAGCAGCTCCCAAGCGGGAGGGAGCACAGATACGCAGTATTTT.

V usage is TRBV9 and J usage is TRBJ2-3, with TRBD1 as a possible D gene (6 bases). Germline V CDR1 and CDR2: SGDLS, YYNGEE. Trimming pared 7 bases from V and 0 bases from J, leaving 9 bases between. The CDR3 covers 13 residues. Here the CDR3 reads CASERGSTDTQYF. As DNA, the CDR3 is TGTGCCAGCGAGAGGGGGAGCACAGATACGCAGTATTTT. Supplemented by reference TRBV9 and TRBJ2-3, the full variable domain reads DSGVTQTPKHLITATGQRVTLRCSPRSGDLSVYWYQQSLDQGLQFLIQYYNGEERAKGNILERFSAQQFPDLHSELNLSSLELGDSALYFCASERGSTDTQYFGPGTRLTVL.

This rearrangement joins TRBV3-1 (or the pseudogene TRBV3-2) to TRBJ2-7, with D possibly being TRBD1 or TRBD2 (5 bases each). CDR3 length equals 13 residues. The ends were cut back, 8 bases at V and 0 bases at J, with 11 bases in the middle. Germline lookup yields CDR1 LGHDT and CDR2 YNNKEL (reference sequence). The chain's CDR3 is CASGGTPSYEQYF. Written as DNA, the CDR3 is TGTGCCAGCGGGGGAACACCCTCCTACGAGCAGTACTTC.

The V call is TRBV27, the J call TRBJ2-7, with 8 bases fitting TRBD1. This CDR3 has 13 amino acids. V dropped 6 bases and J dropped 3; count of bases not matched to a gene: 4. CDR1 and CDR2 from the germline V gene are MNHEY and SMNVEV (reference sequence). For the CDR3, the DNA is TGTGCCAGCAGCCGGGACAGGCGCTACGAGCAGTACTTC. Translated: CASSRDRRYEQYF.